A single sample is the source of the 29 T cell receptor beta chains below, sequenced in a study of shared clonotypes between healthy human individuals. TCRdb's table, derived via immunoSEQ multiplex PCR, lists solely in-frame clones and lacks some. The sample gives roughly 770,000 clones, 90% to 97% of which show up once; about 0.25% is in the top ten. CD45RO-negative CD8 cells positively selected for CCR7 made up the naive population, which excluded terminally differentiated effector memory CD45RA+ cells. Sequencing was performed on naive CD8+ T cells sorted from blood. The origin of the receptors is a man aged 25 to 40 in good health.

The chain links TRBV11-2 to TRBJ2-3; a possible D gene is TRBD1 (6 bases). The germline V and J ends were trimmed by 4 bases and 6 bases, with 14 bases remaining between them. CDR3 length: 14 amino acids. The germline gives CDR1 SGHAT, CDR2 FQNNGV. As DNA, the CDR3 is TGTGCCAGCAGCTCCTGGGCTAGGGGGGATACGCAGTATTTT. It codes for CASSSWARGDTQYF.

CDR3 in DNA: TGTGCCAGCAGGCGACTAGCGGGAGAAGGAGATACGCAGTATTTT. It encodes CASRRLAGEGDTQYF. The rearrangement links TRBV7-9 to TRBJ2-3; 12 bases map to TRBD2. V lost 6 bases, J lost 5 bases, and 6 bases stayed unmatched. The CDR3 contains 15 residues. Germline CDR1 and CDR2: SEHNR and FQNEAQ (reference sequence). The full variable domain, rest sourced from reference TRBV7-9 and TRBJ2-3, is DTGVSQNPRHKITKRGQNVTFRCDPISEHNRLYWYRQTLGQGPEFLTYFQNEAQLEKSRLLSDRFSAERPKGSFSTLEIQRTEQGDSAMYLCASRRLAGEGDTQYFGPGTRLTVL.

The chain is built from TRBV7-9 and TRBJ2-7; D is unclear. Germline values: CDR1 SEHNR, CDR2 FQNEAQ (reference sequence). This CDR3 contains 14 residues. V was trimmed by 1 base and J by 6 bases, leaving 13 bases between them. CDR3 sequence (DNA): TGTGCCAGCAGCTTAGACTGGTTAGGGATCGAGCAGTACTTC. As protein: CASSLDWLGIEQYF. Using reference TRBV7-9 and TRBJ2-7 for the parts outside the CDR3, the full variable domain is DTGVSQNPRHKITKRGQNVTFRCDPISEHNRLYWYRQTLGQGPEFLTYFQNEAQLEKSRLLSDRFSAERPKGSFSTLEIQRTEQGDSAMYLCASSLDWLGIEQYFGPGTRLTVT.

This rearrangement joins TRBV5-4 to TRBJ2-3; 8 bases agree with TRBD2. This CDR3 region has 15 residues. The V gene end was trimmed by 3 bases and the J gene end by 2 bases; junction bases not matched to a gene: 5. Germline CDR1 and CDR2: SGHNT and YYREEE (reference sequence). CDR3 nucleotides: TGTGCCAGCAGCTCAGCGGGAGCCCACACAGATACGCAGTATTTT. Amino acid sequence: CASSSAGAHTDTQYF.

This chain uses TRBV30 with TRBJ2-2; 7 nucleotides match TRBD1. This CDR3 has 13 amino acids. Germline CDR1 GTSNPN, CDR2 SVGIG (reference sequence). J gave up 7 bases and V 5 bases, and 7 bases lay outside the gene matches. Written as DNA, the CDR3 is TGTGCCTGGGGACAGGTCGAAGGCGGGGAGCTGTTTTTT. Amino acids: CAWGQVEGGELFF. The whole variable domain, remainder taken from reference TRBV30 and TRBJ2-2, is SQTIHQWPATLVQPVGSPLSLECTVEGTSNPNLYWYRQAAGRGLQLLFYSVGIGQISSEVPQNLSASRPQDRQFILSSKKLLLSDSGFYLCAWGQVEGGELFFGEGSRLTVL.

V gene TRBV6-5 combines with J gene TRBJ2-1; 16 nucleotides agree with TRBD2. The CDR3 is made up of 15 amino acids. From germline, CDR1 is MNHEY and CDR2 SVGAGI. With V trimmed by 6 bases and J by 6 bases, 2 bases remained unmatched. CDR3 nucleotide sequence: TGTGCCAGCAGCGGGACTAGCGGGAGGGCCAATGAGCAGTTCTTC. Protein sequence: CASSGTSGRANEQFF.

This clone was observed once. The rearrangement uses TRBV2 and TRBJ2-1, with TRBD2 matching 7 bases. Germline values: CDR1 SNHLY, CDR2 FYNNEI. J gave up 7 bases and V 7 bases, and 10 bases lay outside the gene matches. CDR3 length equals 14 residues. CDR3: CASTGGRVRNEQFF. The CDR3 DNA sequence: TGTGCCAGCACGGGTGGGAGGGTTCGAAATGAGCAGTTCTTC.

J is TRBJ2-3 and V is TRBV10-2; the D gene is possibly TRBD2 (5 bases). V lost 0 bases and J lost 2, with 12 bases in between. Germline CDR1 WSHSY, CDR2 SAAADI. This CDR3 has 16 amino acids. As DNA, the CDR3 is TGCGCCAGCAGTGAGTCTCCCGGGAAGTCCACAGATACGCAGTATTTT. It is translated as CASSESPGKSTDTQYF.

This chain uses TRBV7-9 with TRBJ2-7; 10 bases fit TRBD2. This CDR3 has 15 residues. V shed 5 bases, J shed 7 bases, and the junction held 11 bases outside the gene matches. Germline V lookup: CDR1 SEHNR, CDR2 FQNEAQ (reference sequence). Written as DNA, the CDR3 is TGTGCCAGCAGCCCACCCCTAGCGGGAGTTGGAGAGCAGTACTTC. Encoded protein: CASSPPLAGVGEQYF.

In this sample, this clone turned up once. The V gene is TRBV5-5, the J gene TRBJ2-5; D not certain. Deletions cut 0 bases from V and 0 bases from J, with 9 bases between. In germline, CDR1 is SGHKS, CDR2 YYEKEE (reference sequence). The CDR3 is 15 residues long. CDR3 sequence: CASSLAQMNQETQYF. The CDR3 region has the DNA TGTGCCAGCAGCTTGGCACAGATGAACCAAGAGACCCAGTACTTC.

The chain recombines TRBV7-6 with TRBJ2-2; weak D call: TRBD1 (6 bases). This CDR3 region has 13 residues. The germline V gene has CDR1 SGHVS and CDR2 FNYEAQ. Trimming took 5 bases from V and 7 from J, leaving 11 bases between them. The CDR3 DNA reads TGTGCCAGCAGCCCAGCAGGGGTCGGGGAGCTGTTTTTT. Translating gives CASSPAGVGELFF.

This chain joins TRBV2 and TRBJ1-2; tentatively, D is TRBD1 (6 bases). CDR3 length: 14 amino acids. Per the germline V gene, CDR1 is SNHLY and CDR2 is FYNNEI. With 6 bases removed from V and 3 bases from J, the gap between germline ends came to 14 bases. The CDR3 DNA sequence: TGTGCCAGCAGCGAGGTGGGGGGCGACTATGGCTACACCTTC. It encodes CASSEVGGDYGYTF.

The CDR3 nucleotides read TGTGCCAGCAGCCCAGACAGGGAGCTGTTTTTT. Protein: CASSPDRELFF. The genes are TRBV28 and TRBJ2-2; D uncertain. The V end was cut by 6 bases, the J end by 9 bases, with 8 bases between. The germline gives CDR1 MDHEN, CDR2 SYDVKM. This CDR3 comprises 11 residues.

The V gene is TRBV28, the J gene TRBJ1-1; D call uncertain. V dropped 7 bases and J dropped 7 bases, with 16 bases sitting between them. The CDR3 consists of 13 residues. CDR1 is MDHEN, CDR2 SYDVKM, per germline. Here the CDR3 reads CASNEIRFREAFF. For the CDR3, the DNA is TGTGCCAGCAATGAAATCCGATTCCGTGAAGCTTTCTTT.

This rearrangement joins TRBV30 to TRBJ2-7; 8 nucleotides match TRBD1. Per the germline V gene, CDR1 is GTSNPN and CDR2 is SVGIG (reference sequence). This CDR3 is 16 amino acids long. The J segment lost 2 bases and the V segment lost 1 base, leaving 10 bases of the junction unmatched. DNA for the CDR3: TGTGCCTGGAGTGGAGTAGGGACAGGCGGACCCTACGAGCAGTACTTC. Its protein product is CAWSGVGTGGPYEQYF.

J is TRBJ1-1 and V is TRBV5-1; D call uncertain. Germline V CDR1 and CDR2: SGHRS, YFSETQ. Trimming took off 7 bases at V and 1 base at J, with 11 bases between the two ends. The CDR3 runs 13 residues. CDR3 nucleotides: TGCGCCAGCCAATCTACAGCGAACACTGAAGCTTTCTTT. As protein: CASQSTANTEAFF.

The gene calls are TRBV2 and TRBJ2-7; the match to TRBD1 covers 12 bases. Losses at the gene ends were 6 bases for V and 3 bases for J; bases not matched to a gene: 6. The CDR3 covers 15 residues. The germline gives CDR1 SNHLY, CDR2 FYNNEI. DNA of the CDR3: TGTGCCAGCAGGCCGGGACAGGGGGCTGTCTACGAGCAGTACTTC. Translating gives CASRPGQGAVYEQYF.

CDR3 region: CASSQTGGAYGYTF. The CDR3 DNA is TGCGCCAGCAGCCAAACAGGGGGCGCTTATGGCTACACCTTC. The chain uses TRBV4-1 and TRBJ1-2; 9 nucleotides align to TRBD1. The CDR3 runs to 14 residues. Germline loops: CDR1 MGHRA, CDR2 YSYEKL. Trimming took 2 bases from V and 5 from J; bases not matched to a gene: 3.

This chain connects TRBV20-1 to TRBJ2-7; D gene unclear. Per germline, CDR1 DFQATT and CDR2 SNEGSKA (reference sequence). This CDR3 region has 9 residues. The CDR3 here is CRSPLGQYF. The CDR3 coding sequence is TGCAGGTCCCCCCTCGGGCAGTACTTC.

The chain is built from TRBV30 and TRBJ1-2; 7 bases match TRBD1. This CDR3 comprises 14 residues. The J segment lost 3 bases and the V segment lost 5 bases, leaving 9 bases of the junction unmatched. CDR1 is GTSNPN, CDR2 SVGIG, per germline (reference sequence). The CDR3 is CAWDDGGGHYGYTF. CDR3 nucleotides: TGTGCCTGGGACGATGGAGGGGGCCACTATGGCTACACCTTC. The full variable domain, in which reference TRBV30 and TRBJ1-2 provide the parts outside the CDR3, is SQTIHQWPATLVQPVGSPLSLECTVEGTSNPNLYWYRQAAGRGLQLLFYSVGIGQISSEVPQNLSASRPQDRQFILSSKKLLLSDSGFYLCAWDDGGGHYGYTFGSGTRLTVV.

J is TRBJ1-1 and V is TRBV5-1; TRBD1 might be the D (6 bases). V dropped 2 bases and J dropped 3 bases, with 20 bases sitting between them. The CDR3 has 17 residues. CDR1 and CDR2 from the germline V gene are SGHRS and YFSETQ. The CDR3 here is CASSFSVTGSSDTEAFF. The CDR3 nucleotides read TGCGCCAGCAGCTTTTCGGTGACAGGATCGAGTGACACTGAAGCTTTCTTT.

The chain has TRBV5-5 and TRBJ1-5; D remains unclear. Trimming cost V 1 base and J 3 bases, with 11 bases left between them. The CDR3 length is 15 residues. Looked up from germline, CDR1 is SGHKS and CDR2 is YYEKEE (reference sequence). CDR3 nucleotide sequence: TGTGCCAGCAGCTTGTTCGCAGGTTACAATCAGCCCCAGCATTTT. It yields the protein CASSLFAGYNQPQHF. The variable domain in full, with the rest retrieved from reference TRBV5-5 and TRBJ1-5, is DAGVTQSPTHLIKTRGQQVTLRCSPISGHKSVSWYQQVLGQGPQFIFQYYEKEERGRGNFPDRFSARQFPNYSSELNVNALLLGDSALYLCASSLFAGYNQPQHFGDGTRLSIL.

The chain has TRBV9 and TRBJ2-2; D uncertain. Germline V lookup: CDR1 SGDLS, CDR2 YYNGEE. CDR3 length equals 12 residues. Trimming shortened V by 3 bases and J by 7 bases, and 7 bases separated the two germline ends. CDR3 DNA sequence: TGTGCCAGCAGCGGACGGGTCGGGGAGCTGTTTTTT. Encoded protein: CASSGRVGELFF.

V usage is TRBV9 and J usage is TRBJ1-5, with TRBD1 matching 7 bases. CDR3 length: 14 residues. With 2 bases clipped from V and 4 bases from J, the junction kept 3 bases outside the gene matches. Germline V gene lookup returns CDR1 SGDLS and CDR2 YYNGEE. Here the CDR3 DNA reads TGTGCCAGCAGCGTGGGACAGACTAATCAGCCCCAGCATTTT. Residues: CASSVGQTNQPQHF.

The chain uses TRBV28 and TRBJ2-4, with D possibly matching TRBD2 (5 bases). From germline, CDR1 is MDHEN and CDR2 SYDVKM. With 3 bases removed from V and 1 base from J, the gap between germline ends came to 13 bases. This CDR3 spans 16 amino acids. The CDR3 loop reads CASSFEGYRAKNIQYF. CDR3 coding DNA: TGTGCCAGCAGTTTTGAGGGATATCGGGCCAAAAACATTCAGTACTTC.

This chain joins TRBV13 and TRBJ2-7; D is possibly TRBD1 or TRBD2 (5 bases each). Trimming cost V 1 base and J 5 bases, with 12 bases left between them. The CDR3 loop spans 14 amino acids. The V gene's germline CDR1 is PRHDT and CDR2 FYEKMQ (reference sequence). CDR3 DNA sequence: TGTGCCAGCAGCTTAGAGGGACGGAATAACGAGCAGTACTTC. Its translation is CASSLEGRNNEQYF.

The V and J genes are TRBV27 and TRBJ1-5, with 7 bases lining up with TRBD1. Germline trimming cut 6 bases from V and 3 bases from J; bases unmatched to any gene: 11. The CDR3 has 16 amino acids. Germline V lookup: CDR1 MNHEY, CDR2 SMNVEV (reference sequence). The DNA for the CDR3 is TGTGCCAGCAGGACAGGGACGGGTTTTAACAATCAGCCCCAGCATTTT. It yields the protein CASRTGTGFNNQPQHF.

The chain joins TRBV19 to TRBJ2-1; D unclear. This CDR3 comprises 12 residues. Trimming took 6 bases from V and 8 from J, leaving 11 bases between them. Germline V gene lookup returns CDR1 LNHDA and CDR2 SQIVND (reference sequence). The CDR3: CASSRVSYEQFF. CDR3 DNA sequence: TGTGCCAGTAGCCGAGTTTCGTATGAGCAGTTCTTC.

This clone is a singleton in its sample. This sequence joins TRBV7-7 and TRBJ2-2; 11 bases map to TRBD1. CDR3 length equals 15 residues. Looked up from germline, CDR1 is SSHAT and CDR2 is FNYEAQ (reference sequence). V was pared by 5 bases and J by 7 bases, with 6 bases of the junction left unmatched. CDR3 sequence: CASSLGQGVIGELFF. CDR3 DNA sequence: TGTGCCAGCAGCCTGGGACAGGGGGTAATCGGGGAGCTGTTTTTT. The full variable domain, completed using reference TRBV7-7 and TRBJ2-2, is GAGVSQSPRYKVTKRGQDVTLRCDPISSHATLYWYQQALGQGPEFLTYFNYEAQPDKSGLPSDRFSAERPEGSISTLTIQRTEQRDSAMYRCASSLGQGVIGELFFGEGSRLTVL.